This T cell receptor (beta chain) was captured by sequencing in a study of OX40 agonist ivuxolimab in advanced cancers. Study summary: With ivuxolimab, an agonistic anti-OX40 (CD134) antibody, patients were treated.

TCRdb's copy holds only in-frame clones and misses some; the assay was immunoSEQ multiplex PCR. The sample carries tens of thousands of clones, under 85% recorded once. CDR3 length: 15 amino acids. Germline V gives CDR1 LNHDA, CDR2 SQIVND (reference sequence). With 1 base clipped from V and 6 bases from J, the junction kept 3 bases outside the gene matches. The sample was CD4+ or CD8+ T cells sorted from blood, taken in a trial of the OX40 agonist ivuxolimab. The TCR sequence derives from an adult with an advanced solid tumor such as melanoma, head and neck, liver or kidney cancer. This chain links TRBV19 with TRBJ1-5; 10 bases match TRBD1. CDR3 loop: CASSIAGQGLQPQHF. DNA of the CDR3: TGTGCCAGTAGTATAGCGGGACAGGGGCTTCAGCCCCAGCATTTT.